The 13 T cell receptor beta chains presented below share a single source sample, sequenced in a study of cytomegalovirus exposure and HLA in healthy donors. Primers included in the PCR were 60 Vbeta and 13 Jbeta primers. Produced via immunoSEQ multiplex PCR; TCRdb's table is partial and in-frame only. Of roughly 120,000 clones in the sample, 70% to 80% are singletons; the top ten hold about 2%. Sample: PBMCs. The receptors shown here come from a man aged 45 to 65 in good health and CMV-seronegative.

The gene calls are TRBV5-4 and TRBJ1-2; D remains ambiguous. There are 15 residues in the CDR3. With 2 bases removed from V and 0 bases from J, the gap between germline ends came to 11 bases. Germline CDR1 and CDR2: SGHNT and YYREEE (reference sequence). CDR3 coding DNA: TGTGCCAGCAGCTTTGGGGAGACTCCTAACTATGGCTACACCTTC. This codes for CASSFGETPNYGYTF. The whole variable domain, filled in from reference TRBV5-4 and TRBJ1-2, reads ETGVTQSPTHLIKTRGQQVTLRCSSQSGHNTVSWYQQALGQGPQFIFQYYREEENGRGNFPPRFSGLQFPNYSSELNVNALELDDSALYLCASSFGETPNYGYTFGSGTRLTVV.

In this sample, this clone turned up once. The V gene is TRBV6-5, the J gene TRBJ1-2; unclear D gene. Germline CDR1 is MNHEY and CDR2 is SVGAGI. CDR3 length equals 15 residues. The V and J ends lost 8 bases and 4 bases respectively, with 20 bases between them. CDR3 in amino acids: CASGRRDHRGYGYTF. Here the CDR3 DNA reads TGTGCCAGCGGGAGGAGGGATCATCGGGGCTATGGCTACACCTTC.

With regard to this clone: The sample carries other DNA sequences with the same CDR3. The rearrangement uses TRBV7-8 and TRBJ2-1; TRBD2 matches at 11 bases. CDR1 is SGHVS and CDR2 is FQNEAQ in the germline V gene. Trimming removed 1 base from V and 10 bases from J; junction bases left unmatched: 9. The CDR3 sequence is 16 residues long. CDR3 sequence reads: CASSLVASGGSSEQFF. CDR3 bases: TGTGCCAGCAGCTTAGTGGCTAGCGGGGGGTCCAGCGAGCAGTTCTTC.

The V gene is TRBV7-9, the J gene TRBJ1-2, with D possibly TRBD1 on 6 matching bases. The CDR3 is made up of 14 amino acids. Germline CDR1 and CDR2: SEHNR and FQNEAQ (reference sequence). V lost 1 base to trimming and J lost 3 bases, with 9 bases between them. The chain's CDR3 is CASSLGGLYYGYTF. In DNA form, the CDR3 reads TGTGCCAGCAGCTTAGGGGGGCTGTACTATGGCTACACCTTC. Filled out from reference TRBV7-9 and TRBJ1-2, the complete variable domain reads DTGVSQNPRHKITKRGQNVTFRCDPISEHNRLYWYRQTLGQGPEFLTYFQNEAQLEKSRLLSDRFSAERPKGSFSTLEIQRTEQGDSAMYLCASSLGGLYYGYTFGSGTRLTVV.

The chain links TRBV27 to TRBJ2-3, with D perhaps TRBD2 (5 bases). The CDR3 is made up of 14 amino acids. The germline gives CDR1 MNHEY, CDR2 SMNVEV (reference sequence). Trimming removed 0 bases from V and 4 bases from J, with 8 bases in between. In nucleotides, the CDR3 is TGTGCCAGCAGTTTATCGCGAGCGGCAGATACGCAGTATTTT. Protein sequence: CASSLSRAADTQYF.

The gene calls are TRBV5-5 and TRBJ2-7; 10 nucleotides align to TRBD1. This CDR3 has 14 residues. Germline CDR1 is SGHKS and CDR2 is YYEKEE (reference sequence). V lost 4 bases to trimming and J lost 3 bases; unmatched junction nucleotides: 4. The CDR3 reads CASSQGTGDYEQYF. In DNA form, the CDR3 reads TGTGCCAGCAGCCAAGGGACAGGGGACTACGAGCAGTACTTC.

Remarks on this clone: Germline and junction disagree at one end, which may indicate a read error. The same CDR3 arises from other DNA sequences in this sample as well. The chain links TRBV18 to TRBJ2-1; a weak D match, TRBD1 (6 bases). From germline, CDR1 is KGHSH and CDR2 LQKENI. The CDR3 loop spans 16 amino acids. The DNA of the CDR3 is TGTGCCAGCTCACCGGGCAGCCAGGGGTCCTACAATGAACAGTTCTTC. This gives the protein CASSPGSQGSYNEQFF. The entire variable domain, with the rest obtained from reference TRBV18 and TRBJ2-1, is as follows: NAGVMQNPRHLVRRRGQEARLRCSPMKGHSHVYWYRQLPEEGLKFMVYLQKENIIDESGMPKERFSAEFPKEGPSILRIQQVVRGDSAAYFCASSPGSQGSYNEQFFGPGTRLTVL.

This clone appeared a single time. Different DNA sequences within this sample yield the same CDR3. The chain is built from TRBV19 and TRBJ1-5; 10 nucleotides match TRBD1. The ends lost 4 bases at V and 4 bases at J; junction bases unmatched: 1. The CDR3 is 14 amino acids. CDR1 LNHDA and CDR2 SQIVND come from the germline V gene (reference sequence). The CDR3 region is CASSTDRGNQPQHF. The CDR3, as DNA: TGTGCCAGTAGTACGGACAGGGGGAATCAGCCCCAGCATTTT.

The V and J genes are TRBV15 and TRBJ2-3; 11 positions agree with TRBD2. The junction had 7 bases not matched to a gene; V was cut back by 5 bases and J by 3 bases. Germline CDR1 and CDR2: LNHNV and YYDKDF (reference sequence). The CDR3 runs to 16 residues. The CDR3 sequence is CATSAPGLAVTDTQYF. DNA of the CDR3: TGTGCCACCAGCGCACCGGGACTAGCGGTAACAGATACGCAGTATTTT.

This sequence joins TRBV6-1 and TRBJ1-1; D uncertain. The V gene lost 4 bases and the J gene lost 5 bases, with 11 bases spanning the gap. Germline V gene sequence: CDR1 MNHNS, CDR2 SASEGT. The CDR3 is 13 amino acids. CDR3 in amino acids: CASSGGSRTEAFF. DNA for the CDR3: TGTGCCAGCAGTGGCGGGTCGAGGACTGAAGCTTTCTTT.

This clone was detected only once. The CDR3 region has the DNA TGCGCCAGCAGCCCGCTTGCCCTCTCAGGCGATGAGCAGTTCTTC. As protein: CASSPLALSGDEQFF. V and J are TRBV4-1 and TRBJ2-1, with unresolved D. Germline V gene lookup returns CDR1 MGHRA and CDR2 YSYEKL. This CDR3 comprises 15 residues. The V and J ends lost 4 bases and 8 bases respectively, with 18 bases between them.

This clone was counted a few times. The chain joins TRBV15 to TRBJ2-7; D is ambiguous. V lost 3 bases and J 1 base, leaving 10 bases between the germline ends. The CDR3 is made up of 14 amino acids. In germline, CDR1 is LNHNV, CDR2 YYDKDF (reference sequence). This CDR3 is CATSRRAGSYEQYF. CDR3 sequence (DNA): TGTGCCACCAGCAGGCGTGCAGGTTCCTACGAGCAGTACTTC. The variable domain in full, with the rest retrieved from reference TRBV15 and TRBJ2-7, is DAMVIQNPRYQVTQFGKPVTLSCSQTLNHNVMYWYQQKSSQAPKLLFHYYDKDFNNEADTPDNFQSRRPNTSFCFLDIRSPGLGDTAMYLCATSRRAGSYEQYFGPGTRLTVT.

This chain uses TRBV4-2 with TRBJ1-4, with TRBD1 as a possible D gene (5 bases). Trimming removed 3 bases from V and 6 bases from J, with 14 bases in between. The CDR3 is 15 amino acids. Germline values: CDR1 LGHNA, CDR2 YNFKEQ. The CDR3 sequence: CASSQVRVIDEKLFF. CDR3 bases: TGTGCCAGCAGCCAGGTCAGGGTCATAGATGAAAAACTGTTTTTT.